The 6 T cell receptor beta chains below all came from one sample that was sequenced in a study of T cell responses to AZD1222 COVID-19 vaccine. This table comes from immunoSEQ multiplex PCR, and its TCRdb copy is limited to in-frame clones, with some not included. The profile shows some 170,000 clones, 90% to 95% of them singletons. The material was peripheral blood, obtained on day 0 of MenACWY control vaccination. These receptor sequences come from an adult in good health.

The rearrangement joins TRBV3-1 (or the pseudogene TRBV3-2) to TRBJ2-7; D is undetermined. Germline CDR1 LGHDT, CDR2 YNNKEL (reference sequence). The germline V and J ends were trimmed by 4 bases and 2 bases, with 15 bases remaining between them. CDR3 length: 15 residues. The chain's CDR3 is CASSPINGRTYEQYF. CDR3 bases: TGTGCCAGCAGCCCAATTAATGGACGGACCTACGAGCAGTACTTC.

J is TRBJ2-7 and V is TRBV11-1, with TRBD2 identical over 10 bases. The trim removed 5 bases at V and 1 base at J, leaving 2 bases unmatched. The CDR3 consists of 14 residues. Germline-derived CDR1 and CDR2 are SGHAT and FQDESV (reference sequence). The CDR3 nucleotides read TGTGCCAGCAGCCGACTAGCGGGTTCCTACGAGCAGTACTTC. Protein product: CASSRLAGSYEQYF. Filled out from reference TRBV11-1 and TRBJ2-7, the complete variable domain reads EAEVAQSPRYKITEKSQAVAFWCDPISGHATLYWYRQILGQGPELLVQFQDESVVDDSQLPKDRFSAERLKGVDSTLKIQPAELGDSAMYLCASSRLAGSYEQYFGPGTRLTVT.

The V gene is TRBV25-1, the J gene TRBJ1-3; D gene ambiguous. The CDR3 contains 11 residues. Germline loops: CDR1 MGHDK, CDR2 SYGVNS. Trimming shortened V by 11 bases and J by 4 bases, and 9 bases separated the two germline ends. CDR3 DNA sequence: TGTGCCGTTTTCTTCGGAAACACCATATATTTT. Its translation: CAVFFGNTIYF.

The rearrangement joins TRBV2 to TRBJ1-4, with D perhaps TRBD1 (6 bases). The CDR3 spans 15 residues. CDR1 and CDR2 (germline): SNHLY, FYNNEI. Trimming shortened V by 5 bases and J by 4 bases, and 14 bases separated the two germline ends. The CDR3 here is CASSSSDRDNEKLFF. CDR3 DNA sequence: TGTGCCAGCAGTTCCTCGGACAGAGATAATGAAAAACTGTTTTTT. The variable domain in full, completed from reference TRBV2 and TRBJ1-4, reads EPEVTQTPSHQVTQMGQEVILRCVPISNHLYFYWYRQILGQKVEFLVSFYNNEISEKSEIFDDQFSVERPDGSNFTLKIRSTKLEDSAMYFCASSSSDRDNEKLFFGSGTQLSVL.

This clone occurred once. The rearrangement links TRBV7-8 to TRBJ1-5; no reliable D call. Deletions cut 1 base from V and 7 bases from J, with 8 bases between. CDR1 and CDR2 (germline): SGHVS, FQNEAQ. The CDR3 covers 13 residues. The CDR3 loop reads CASSLGAGQPQHF. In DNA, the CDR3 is TGTGCCAGCAGCTTAGGGGCCGGACAGCCCCAGCATTTT.

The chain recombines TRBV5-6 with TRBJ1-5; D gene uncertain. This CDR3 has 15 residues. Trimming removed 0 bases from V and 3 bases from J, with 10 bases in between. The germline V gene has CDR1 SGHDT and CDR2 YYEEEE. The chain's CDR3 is CASSLGPRNNQPQHF. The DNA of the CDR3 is TGTGCCAGCAGCTTGGGTCCCCGGAACAATCAGCCCCAGCATTTT.